A selection of T cell receptor beta chains follows, all from one sample in a study of T cells in Graves' hyperthyroidism and ophthalmopathy. TCRdb reanalysed the multiplex PCR reads using MiXCR and keeps one entry per CDR3 protein. The table lists a few hundred thousand distinct CDR3 sequences, 20% to 25% of them singletons. The sequenced sample was blood. These receptors were obtained from a man aged 50 or older with Graves' hyperthyroidism. Both conserved end residues are part of each CDR3.

V | length | CDR3
TRBV7-2 | 15 | CASSLAAGKTTEAFF
TRBV20-1 | 14 | CSASPQDRVYEQYF
TRBV7-9 | 14 | CASSQPGRGNEQFF
TRBV27 | 12 | CARTGSDQPQHF
TRBV27 | 10 | CASSLREQYF
TRBV5-1 | 16 | CASSLEQGGPTDTQYF
TRBV12-3/TRBV12-4 | 14 | CASNRLAGRGEQFF
TRBV7-3 | 15 | CASSSLDRGDSPLHF
TRBV20-1 | 16 | CSARDRLWAAEETQYF
TRBV3-1 | 15 | CASSQDNAPGYGYTF
TRBV2 | 15 | CASSPAPTGGNEQYF
TRBV3-1 | 15 | CASSQGRGSNQPQHF
TRBV29-1 | 12 | CSVVIAGYEQYF
TRBV20-1 | 15 | CSAMGGRGTYNEQFF
TRBV28 | 15 | CASREGTLSYNEQFF
TRBV11-3 | 16 | CASSLDSLERTDTQYF
TRBV12-3/TRBV12-4 | 13 | CASSRGGSTEAFF
TRBV10-3 | 13 | CAIREAYSYEQYF
TRBV11-3 | 12 | CASSIGDRAAFF
TRBV12-3/TRBV12-4 | 16 | CAGSLAGTVSGNTIYF
TRBV29-1 | 14 | CSVDQQFASYGYTF